The entry that follows covers one TCR beta chain sequence. The antigen it recognizes is unknown. No base quality information exists; no much larger clone differs at one position. The data are from a study of long-term antiretroviral therapy in people with HIV (dated by TCRdb to between 2022 and 2023). Regarding the research as a whole: The earliest samples were collected roughly a decade before the 2015 WHO recommendation for immediate ART, at a time when ART was usually postponed until CD4 counts fell. A total of 192 cryopreserved PBMC samples came from 30 or so adults with confirmed HIV infection and were collected serially over a mean of roughly six years (range 1-12). Of the 30 participants with HIV, 10 to 11 were female. A retrospective serial study tested whether changes in peripheral blood TRB repertoire composition and diversity were associated with ART initiation and durable HIV suppression. No cross-contamination during QIAcube processing was shown when test extractions of a monoclonal T-cell line were performed alongside approximately 32 polyclonal samples. General conclusions and limits of the study: Expanded TRB clones identified before ART initiation dominated the repertoire across all time points, though the dominance fluctuated and decreased in many PLHIV after ART. HIV repertoires had narrower CDR3 length ranges than controls, and the network structure suggested an antigen-experienced repertoire that shifted only slightly toward naive after ART. The samples were dated from about 2003 to 2017, and the ART regimens that were used may be less effective than current ART regimens. Because pre-ART samples had limited cell numbers, unsorted PBMC were profiled rather than sorted CD4+ and CD8+ T cells. Inferences about post-ART repertoire changes are limited because no data were available on ART adherence, viral resistance or therapy changes. Limited PBMC availability meant only the TCR beta chain was sequenced, without alpha chain pairing. Starting ART was linked to a significant rise in TRB diversity, yet even after long-term ART the diversity remained significantly lower than in transplant donor controls.

The CDR3 runs 15 amino acids, cysteine and phenylalanine included. The only DNA kept is the CDR3, 45 bases in frame from the first base. V gives up 5 bases and J gives up 1 base, and the segment between their germline ends measures 13 bases. The germline V gene (reference sequence) specifies SSHAT as CDR1 and FNYEAQ as CDR2. The immunoSEQ hsTCRB v3.0 assay was used at survey level resolution to sequence the TRB variable region. A depth of about 35,000-50,000 T-cell genomes per sample was targeted for TRB sequencing. Pooled TRB libraries were sequenced on an Illumina MiSeq with a v3 150-cycle kit. The authors processed their data as follows. Analysis of repertoires was carried out in R inside a reproducible Nextflow workflow spanning QC, data transformation and analysis. Custom analyses were implemented in LymphoSeq2, an R package for AIRR-Seq data exploration. Several samples that yielded fewer than 5000 total TRB sequences were excluded, so that about 200 HIV repertoires were analyzed. Among the 170 to 200 HIV repertoires that were kept, 59 were collected before ART initiation and under 150 were collected after ART initiation. Each repertoire was downsampled to 5000 TRB nucleotide sequences, and summary statistics were averaged across 100 downsampling iterations. TRB sequences were retained for analysis only if CDR3 regions of at least seven amino acids were present. Two measures captured diversity: a Shannon entropy-derived clonality score and the Gini coefficient. Repertoire networks linked the top 5000 CDR3 amino acid sequences whenever two sequences differed by an edit distance of one. Antigen specificity groups and MHC restriction were predicted for TRB CDR3 amino acid sequences with GLIPH2. CDR3 amino acid sequences were matched against VDJdb and McPAS-TCR to flag known CMV, EBV, HIV or tissue antigen associations. Pre-ART, post-ART and control groups were compared with Wilcoxon signed-rank tests and Holm-Bonferroni correction. Entries here come from immuneACCESS through TCRdb and include only in-frame sequences with V and J called. Some clones fail to appear in such tables; in the studies checked, an unresolved V gene covers under half of the shortfall, and the cause of the remainder is unknown. V, J and clone size are taken as reported in that table, and D and trimming were inferred from the DNA itself. The sample table contains 20,000 to 25,000 clones; only one count was recorded for 82% of them. The ten largest clones represent roughly 4.5% of the sample.

Inclusion was restricted to participants for whom at least one PBMC sample before ART initiation and at least two post-ART samples were available. All participants with HIV were treated in the United States of America. Before DNA extraction, cryopreserved samples containing about 0.95-10 million PBMC were thawed and washed. At the time of the earliest PBMC sample for each participant with HIV, ages ranged from about 23 to 60 years. Each participant contributed PBMC samples from 1-4 timepoints before ART initiation and 2-8 timepoints after ART initiation, with a median of 7 samples. For every participant, serial HIV viral load, CD4+ T-cell count, ART history and demographic data were obtained. Genomic DNA was extracted from unsorted PBMC with a Qiagen kit on a QIAcube, with processing performed in batches of 12 samples.

The rearranged chain carries TRBV7-7 and TRBJ2-3, and possibly TRBD1, on 5 matching bases. This sample comprised unsorted PBMCs, obtained 0.5 years after starting antiretroviral therapy. The sequence came from a man in his late teens or twenties with HIV. The CDR3 corresponds to CASSREWGRTDTQYF. The nucleotides read TGTGCCAGCAGCCGAGAGTGGGGCCGCACAGATACGCAGTATTTT.